The 8 T cell receptor beta chains below were found in one sample sequenced in a study of T-cell memory formation after mild COVID-19. TCRdb re-called the 5' RACE reads with MiXCR, one entry per CDR3 protein. The repertoire holds about 470,000 distinct CDR3 sequences, with around a sixth as singletons. The sequencing input was PBMCs or a T cell subset sorted from them (not recorded which). Receptor source: an adult woman who had mild COVID-19 (a few samples of this study predate the infection). Cell type and time point are not known.

The chain has TRBV14 and TRBJ2-3; D possibly uses TRBD1 or TRBD2 (6 bases each). Germline-derived CDR1 and CDR2 are SGHDN and FVKESK. The CDR3 consists of 13 residues. The germline V and J ends were trimmed by 5 bases and 6 bases, with 12 bases remaining between them. CDR3 bases: TGTGCCAGCAGCGTAAGGAGGGGGGATACGCAGTATTTT. This gives the protein CASSVRRGDTQYF.

This chain joins TRBV12-3 or TRBV12-4 and TRBJ1-1; D is possibly TRBD1 (5 bases). There are 10 residues in the CDR3. V lost 4 bases and J 9 bases, leaving 6 bases between the germline ends. CDR3 sequence: CASSSGQAFF. CDR3 coding DNA: TGTGCCAGCAGTTCGGGACAAGCTTTCTTT.

This chain links TRBV11-2 with TRBJ2-7; a weak D match, TRBD2 (5 bases). The V and J ends lost 5 bases and 1 base respectively, with 15 bases between them. Germline loops: CDR1 SGHAT, CDR2 FQNNGV. The CDR3 is 15 residues long. CDR3 sequence (DNA): TGTGCCAGCAGCCGACCGGGGTATCGGTCCTACGAGCAGTACTTC. Its protein product is CASSRPGYRSYEQYF.

This chain uses TRBV19 with TRBJ1-1; the D is unclear. Trimming took off 5 bases at V and 4 bases at J, with 17 bases between the two ends. The CDR3 length is 15 residues. In germline, CDR1 is LNHDA, CDR2 SQIVND (reference sequence). For the CDR3, the DNA is TGTGCCAGTAGTCCGAGACGTACCCGGAGCACTGAAGCTTTCTTT. It codes for CASSPRRTRSTEAFF. Combining the CDR3 with reference TRBV19 and TRBJ1-1 gives the whole variable domain DGGITQSPKYLFRKEGQNVTLSCEQNLNHDAMYWYRQDPGQGLRLIYYSQIVNDFQKGDIAEGYSVSREKKESFPLTVTSAQKNPTAFYLCASSPRRTRSTEAFFGQGTRLTVV.

V is TRBV12-3 or TRBV12-4 and J is TRBJ2-7; D remains unclear. The germline V and J ends were trimmed by 1 base and 3 bases, with 10 bases remaining between them. This CDR3 comprises 14 residues. The DNA for the CDR3 is TGTGCCAGCAGTTTAGTCGGATTATTCTACGAGCAGTACTTC. It specifies CASSLVGLFYEQYF.

The genes are TRBV18 and TRBJ2-5, with no clear D. This CDR3 has 13 amino acids. Germline loops: CDR1 KGHSH, CDR2 LQKENI. Trimming cost V 2 bases and J 5 bases, with 9 bases left between them. CDR3 residues: CASSPAVVETQYF. As DNA, the CDR3 is TGTGCCAGCTCACCAGCGGTTGTCGAGACCCAGTACTTC.

This chain joins TRBV27 and TRBJ1-2; TRBD1 matches at 7 bases. V gave up 8 bases and J gave up 4 bases; unmatched junction bases: 7. Germline V gives CDR1 MNHEY, CDR2 SMNVEV (reference sequence). CDR3 length: 13 amino acids. CDR3 DNA sequence: TGTGCCAGCCAGGGGGGTTATGGCTATGGCTACACCTTC. It is translated as CASQGGYGYGYTF.

This clonotype was recorded a few times. The genes are TRBV25-1 and TRBJ2-5, with no clear D. The CDR3 covers 12 residues. Trimming took 7 bases from V and 0 from J, leaving 6 bases between them. Germline lookup yields CDR1 MGHDK and CDR2 SYGVNS. The CDR3 region has the DNA TGTGCCAGCACCACTAACCAAGAGACCCAGTACTTC. It is translated as CASTTNQETQYF.